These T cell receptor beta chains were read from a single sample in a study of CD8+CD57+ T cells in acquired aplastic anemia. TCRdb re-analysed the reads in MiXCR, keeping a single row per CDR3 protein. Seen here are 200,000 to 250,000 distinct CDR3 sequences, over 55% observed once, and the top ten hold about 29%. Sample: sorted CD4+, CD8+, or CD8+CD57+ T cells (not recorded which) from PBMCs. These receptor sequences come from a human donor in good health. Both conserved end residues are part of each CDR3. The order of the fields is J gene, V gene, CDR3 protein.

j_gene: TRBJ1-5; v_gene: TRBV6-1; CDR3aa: CASRQGAVSNQPQHF
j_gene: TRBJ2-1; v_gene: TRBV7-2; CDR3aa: CASSFRLAGEINNEQFF
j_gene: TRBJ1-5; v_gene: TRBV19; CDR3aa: CASTLTGQPQHF
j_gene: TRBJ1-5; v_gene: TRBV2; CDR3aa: CASSIPGARQPQHF
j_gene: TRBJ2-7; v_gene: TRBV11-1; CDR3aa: CASSLVGETYEQYF
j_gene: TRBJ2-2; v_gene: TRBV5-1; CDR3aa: CASSLVTSNTGELFF
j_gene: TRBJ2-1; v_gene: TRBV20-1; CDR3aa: CSAKGISGRSSYNEQFF
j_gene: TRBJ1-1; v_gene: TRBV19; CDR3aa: CASSIRDTNTEAFF
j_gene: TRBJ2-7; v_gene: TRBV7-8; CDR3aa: CASSHLQGYEQYF
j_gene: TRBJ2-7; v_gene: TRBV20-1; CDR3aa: CSARDSGTGDPYEQYF
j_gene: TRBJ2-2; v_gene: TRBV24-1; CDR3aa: CATSEELAGANTGELFF
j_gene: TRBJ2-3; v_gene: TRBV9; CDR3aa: CASSPGTSGGGTDTQYF